The entry below describes one T cell receptor (beta chain). Its antigen is unknown. Base qualities are not at hand, and no much larger clone is one base apart. This sample was included in a study of T cell responses to AZD1222 COVID-19 vaccine (dated by TCRdb to 2020 to 2023). With regard to the full study: AZD1222 recipients whose second dose came at about 4 weeks and those whose second dose came at about 12 weeks were combined into one group, since spike-specific TCR depth and breadth did not differ between the two schedules. TCR sequencing covered some 240 trial participants: 207 given two doses of AZD1222 and approximately 26 given two doses of MenACWY control vaccine. Trial participants were enrolled by age into 18-55, 56-69 and 70-plus year subgroups, with approximately 150, 30 and 60 TCR-sequenced participants respectively.

The germline V gene encodes CDR1 SGHVS and CDR2 FNYEAQ. The CDR3, from cysteine to phenylalanine, totals 13 residues. Only the CDR3 region is kept as DNA, spanning 39 bases read in frame from base 1. V and J are trimmed by 5 bases and 7 bases, and the gene matches miss 7 bases of the junction. On the study overall, not on this receptor specifically: Nearly half of unique spike-specific TCRs reportedly recognized epitopes outside regions mutated in the B.1.351 and B.1.1.7 variants. The 56-69-year group was small, and its depth increase did not reach significance, likely because of low power. Conclusions about previously exposed vaccinees were limited because only six or seven AZD1222 recipients were SARS-CoV-2 seropositive at baseline. Vaccine-associated CD4 TCRs spanned the whole spike protein, with dominant responses in regions 160-218 and 743-854. Because no samples from the day 14 peak response were available, repertoires could be characterized only after the peak T cell response. Participants were mostly white British and included more females than males, and it was suggested by the authors that clonal diversity may have been underestimated. A significant rise in spike-specific TCR breadth and depth was observed after two AZD1222 doses relative to day 0 and relative to MenACWY recipients.

What the time point label conveys for this sample: baseline before first vaccination. Vaccinee samples came from UK trials COV001 and COV002, including a single-blind randomized controlled phase 2/3 trial of AZD1222 (ChAdOx1 nCoV-19) in healthy adults. For TCRbeta chain sequencing, PBMC samples were collected from trial participants at day 0 and at day 28 after the second dose. The CDR3 regions of human TCRbeta chains were analyzed by immunosequencing. The study's own analysis went as follows. Repertoire TCRs were checked for matches against a reference library of SARS-CoV-2-specific TCRs that had been generated using the MIRA antigen-specificity platform. Breadth was defined as the fraction of unique TCRs that were SARS-CoV-2-associated, and depth was defined as the fraction of total T cells that were SARS-CoV-2-associated. Each spike-specific TCR was assigned to its reactive spike region and to a CD4 or CD8 class using the MIRA data. Log10-transformed breadth and depth values were compared by one-way ANOVA with Sidak's multiple comparisons tests. TCRdb re-hosts the immuneACCESS table, in-frame sequences only. Its copies lack some clones; in the studies checked, an unresolved V gene accounts for under half of them, and the cause for the rest is not known. The V and J calls and clone size were taken over from that table, and D and trimming were inferred from the DNA. This sample gives some 160,000 clones in total; roughly 90% of them show up just once. Less than 6.5% of the sample is taken by the ten largest.

The clonotype originates from an adult in good health. Material: peripheral blood, obtained on day 0 of AZD1222 vaccination. Recombination linked TRBV7-6 to TRBJ1-1; TRBD1 lines up with 7 middle nucleotides. The CDR3 reads as follows: CASSGSTGDEAFF. The DNA sequence is given as TGTGCCAGCAGCGGTAGTACAGGGGATGAAGCTTTCTTT.